Listed below are T cell receptor beta chains from one sample, sequenced in a study of T-cell memory formation after mild COVID-19. TCRdb itself ran the 5' RACE reads through MiXCR, one entry per CDR3 protein. In the table there are fewer than 250,000 distinct CDR3 sequences, more than 25% of which are singletons. Sequencing was carried out using PBMCs or a T cell subset sorted from them (not recorded which). Receptor source: an adult woman who had mild COVID-19 (a few samples of this study predate the infection). Cell type and time point are not known. Each CDR3 is given with its conserved first and last residue. Fields, in order: J gene, clone size, D gene, V gene, CDR3 DNA, CDR3 protein. A D gene is named only where the DNA matches it firmly. The size entry is marked missing in some rows and otherwise reads once, few, many or a size class.

TRBJ2-4,many,-,TRBV20-1,TGCAGTGCTTCCTACACGAACGCGGACATTCAGTACTTC,CSASYTNADIQYF
TRBJ1-1,-,-,TRBV25-1,TGTGCCAGCAGTGAATCCCGCCAGGGGAACACTGAAGCTTTCTTT,CASSESRQGNTEAFF
TRBJ1-1,-,TRBD1,TRBV29-1,TGCAGCGCTAGACAGGGCCTGGGCACTGAAGCTTTCTTT,CSARQGLGTEAFF
TRBJ2-1,-,-,TRBV27,TGTGCCAGCAGTTTAAGGTTTGGGTCGGCCCGCTCCTACAATGAGCAGTTCTTC,CASSLRFGSARSYNEQFF
TRBJ2-1,few,-,TRBV24-1,TGTGCCACCAGGGCGGGATTTTACAATGAGCAGTTCTTC,CATRAGFYNEQFF
TRBJ2-4,-,-,TRBV24-1,TGTGCCACCAGTGATGCCGGGGGTAGTTTAAACATTCAGTACTTC,CATSDAGGSLNIQYF
TRBJ2-1,few,-,TRBV7-2,TGTGCCAGCAGAATAGCGGAGACCTACAATGAGCAGTTCTTC,CASRIAETYNEQFF
TRBJ2-1,-,TRBD2,TRBV29-1,TGCAGCGTTTGGGGCCTAGCGGGAGGGCTTGGGTACAATGAGCAGTTCTTC,CSVWGLAGGLGYNEQFF
TRBJ2-5,few,-,TRBV20-1,TGCAGTGCTATACCCATGAGGCGAAGAGAGACCCAGTACTTC,CSAIPMRRRETQYF
TRBJ1-2,-,TRBD1,TRBV6-5,TGTGCCAGCAGTTACTCTGGGACAGTCTATGGCTACACCTTC,CASSYSGTVYGYTF
TRBJ1-6,-,-,TRBV5-4,TGTGCCAGCAGCTTGAACAGCCCCTCGCTATCGGTGCCCCTCCACTTT,CASSLNSPSLSVPLHF
TRBJ1-4,few,-,TRBV25-1,TGTGCCAGCAGTGACCCGGCGGACATCTGGTTAAGTGAAAAACTGTTTTTT,CASSDPADIWLSEKLFF
TRBJ2-7,-,-,TRBV7-6,TGTGCCAGCAGCCCCAGGGACACCTCCTACGAGCAGTACTTC,CASSPRDTSYEQYF
TRBJ2-2,-,-,TRBV4-3,TGCGCCAGCAGCCAGGAAGCTAGCAACACCGGGGAGCTGTTTTTT,CASSQEASNTGELFF
TRBJ2-7,many,TRBD1,TRBV7-8,TGTGCCAGCAGCTACGGGACAGGGGGTTTCAGCTCCTACGAGCAGTACTTC,CASSYGTGGFSSYEQYF
TRBJ1-2,-,-,TRBV7-9,TGTGCCAGCAGCTTAGCGGGGCGCACTAGCTACACCTTC,CASSLAGRTSYTF
TRBJ2-7,-,-,TRBV12-3/TRBV12-4,TGTGCCAGCAGTGAACAGGGCTACGAGCAGTACTTC,CASSEQGYEQYF
TRBJ2-7,-,-,TRBV7-2,TGTGCCAGCAGCTCATTTATCCCCAACAGGGTTCGAGGCTACGAGCAGTACTTC,CASSSFIPNRVRGYEQYF
TRBJ2-7,many,TRBD1,TRBV5-1,TGCGCCAGCAGCCGTGGTCACCGGGACAGCTCCTACGAGCAGTACTTC,CASSRGHRDSSYEQYF
TRBJ2-2,-,TRBD2,TRBV20-1,TGCAGTGCTATCCTACTAGCGGGAGGGGACCGGGAGCTGTTTTTT,CSAILLAGGDRELFF
TRBJ2-5,-,TRBD2,TRBV13,TGTGCCAGCAGCATCCGGGGGGGCCACGGTCAAGAGACCCAGTACTTC,CASSIRGGHGQETQYF
TRBJ2-2,few,-,TRBV29-1,TGCAGCGTTGGGGTCATAGGGATGGACACCGGGGAGCTGTTTTTT,CSVGVIGMDTGELFF
TRBJ2-3,few,TRBD2,TRBV15,TGTGCCACCAGCAGAGTCCTTACAGCGGGAGATTCAGATACGCAGTATTTT,CATSRVLTAGDSDTQYF
TRBJ2-6,-,-,TRBV4-3,TGCGCCAGCAGCCAAGAGCCGACAGGATCTGGGGCCAACGTCCTGACTTTC,CASSQEPTGSGANVLTF
TRBJ1-1,-,-,TRBV12-3/TRBV12-4,TGTGCCAGCAGTTTAGAGGAGAACACTGAAGCTTTCTTT,CASSLEENTEAFF
TRBJ2-2,-,TRBD1,TRBV12-3/TRBV12-4,TGTGCCAGCAATTTCCCCTCGATGACAGGGTTCACCGGGGAGCTGTTTTTT,CASNFPSMTGFTGELFF
TRBJ1-5,-,-,TRBV27,TGTGCCAGCAGTTTTGCCGGGTTTAGCAATCAGCCCCAGCATTTT,CASSFAGFSNQPQHF
TRBJ2-1,once,TRBD2,TRBV5-1,TGCGCCAGCAGCTTGGATCCGGGAGGGCGAGAGCAGTTCTTC,CASSLDPGGREQFF
TRBJ2-7,few,TRBD1,TRBV15,TGTGCCACCAGCCGGACAGGGAGCTCCTACGAGCAGTACTTC,CATSRTGSSYEQYF
TRBJ2-7,-,-,TRBV19,TGTGCCAGTAGTGTGGCGGGGACCCTCTCCTACGAGCAGTACTTC,CASSVAGTLSYEQYF
TRBJ1-3,-,-,TRBV5-1,TGCGCCAGCAGCTTGGGGGCCTCTGGAAACACCATATATTTT,CASSLGASGNTIYF
TRBJ1-6,-,-,TRBV18,TGTGCCAGCTCACCCGCCAGTGGGGTTAATTCACCCCTCCACTTT,CASSPASGVNSPLHF
TRBJ1-4,-,-,TRBV20-1,TGCAGTGCTAGAAGTGAAAAACTGTTTTTT,CSARSEKLFF
TRBJ2-7,-,-,TRBV11-2,TGTGCCAGCAGCTTAGATGGAAGAGAGGGCAGTGACTACGAGCAGTACTTC,CASSLDGREGSDYEQYF
TRBJ1-2,-,-,TRBV2,TGTGCCAGCAGAATATTCCAGGGGGGCTACACCTTC,CASRIFQGGYTF
TRBJ2-5,few,-,TRBV4-1,TGCGCCAGCAGCCAAGAGGTGGGGAGGACGGAGACCCAGTACTTC,CASSQEVGRTETQYF
TRBJ2-7,-,TRBD2,TRBV7-8,TGTGCCAGCAGCTTAGATCTAGCGGAAAGCTACGAGCAGTACTTC,CASSLDLAESYEQYF
TRBJ2-7,-,TRBD1,TRBV7-9,TGTGCCAGCAGCACCAGGACAGGTGGCTACGAGCAGTACTTC,CASSTRTGGYEQYF
TRBJ1-5,-,-,TRBV20-1,TGCAGTGCTAGTATCCAGACTGATAGCAATCAGCCCCAGCATTTT,CSASIQTDSNQPQHF
TRBJ1-5,-,TRBD1,TRBV12-3/TRBV12-4,TGTGCCAGCACCCTAGGACAGGGGCGACAGCCCCAGCATTTT,CASTLGQGRQPQHF
TRBJ2-1,-,TRBD2,TRBV6-1,TGTGCCAGCCTTGGGACTAGCGCGTACAATGAGCAGTTCTTC,CASLGTSAYNEQFF
TRBJ2-7,-,TRBD2,TRBV3-1,TGTGCCAGCAGCCAAGATCCTAGCGGGAGGGCCCAGTACTTC,CASSQDPSGRAQYF
TRBJ2-7,-,-,TRBV19,TGTGCCAGTAGTATAGCGACGTTGGGGGCTGACGAGCAGTACTTC,CASSIATLGADEQYF
TRBJ2-2,few,-,TRBV7-9,TGTGCCAGCAGCTTAGCGGACACCGGGGAGCTGTTTTTT,CASSLADTGELFF
TRBJ2-7,-,-,TRBV6-6,TGTGCCAGCAGTTACTCGATTCGTAACGAGCAGTACTTC,CASSYSIRNEQYF
TRBJ2-5,few,-,TRBV7-2,TGTGCCAGCAGCTTAGAGCGGATTCAGGGTTCGGAGACCCAGTACTTC,CASSLERIQGSETQYF
TRBJ1-1,few,TRBD1,TRBV3-1,TGTGCCAGCAGCCCCTTGGGACAGGGGGGCACTGAAGCTTTCTTT,CASSPLGQGGTEAFF
TRBJ2-5,-,-,TRBV20-1,TGCAGTGCTACCTCGGGGGTTCGACAAGAGACCCAGTACTTC,CSATSGVRQETQYF
TRBJ1-4,-,-,TRBV20-1,TGCAGTGCTAGAGTTTGGGGGGCTAATGAAAAACTGTTTTTT,CSARVWGANEKLFF
TRBJ2-1,-,TRBD2,TRBV7-9,TGTGCCAGCAGCTTATTGGTAGCGGGGCCATCTAGCTCCTACAATGAGCAGTTCTTC,CASSLLVAGPSSSYNEQFF
TRBJ2-1,-,-,TRBV11-3,TGTGCCAGCAGCTTAGGGGCTAGCTCAGGCAATGAGCAGTTCTTC,CASSLGASSGNEQFF
TRBJ1-1,-,-,TRBV7-9,TGTGCCAGCAGCCCCCCCCTAGGACGGACAATGAACACTGAAGCTTTCTTT,CASSPPLGRTMNTEAFF
TRBJ2-3,-,-,TRBV18,TGTGCCAGCTCACGGGGACATACCACAGATACGCAGTATTTT,CASSRGHTTDTQYF
TRBJ2-7,few,TRBD1,TRBV11-2,TGTGCCAGCAGCTTAATCGGACAGGGGGCTGACGAGCAGTACTTC,CASSLIGQGADEQYF
TRBJ1-1,few,TRBD1,TRBV7-3,TGTGCCAGCAGCCATGGGACAGGGTGGAACACTGAAGCTTTCTTT,CASSHGTGWNTEAFF
TRBJ2-7,-,TRBD1,TRBV4-1,TGCGCCAGCAGCATCGGGACAGGTGGACAGTACTTC,CASSIGTGGQYF
TRBJ2-6,-,TRBD1,TRBV7-9,TGTGCCAGCAGCTCCACCGGGACAGGGGTTTTCTCTGGGGCCAACGTCCTGACTTTC,CASSSTGTGVFSGANVLTF